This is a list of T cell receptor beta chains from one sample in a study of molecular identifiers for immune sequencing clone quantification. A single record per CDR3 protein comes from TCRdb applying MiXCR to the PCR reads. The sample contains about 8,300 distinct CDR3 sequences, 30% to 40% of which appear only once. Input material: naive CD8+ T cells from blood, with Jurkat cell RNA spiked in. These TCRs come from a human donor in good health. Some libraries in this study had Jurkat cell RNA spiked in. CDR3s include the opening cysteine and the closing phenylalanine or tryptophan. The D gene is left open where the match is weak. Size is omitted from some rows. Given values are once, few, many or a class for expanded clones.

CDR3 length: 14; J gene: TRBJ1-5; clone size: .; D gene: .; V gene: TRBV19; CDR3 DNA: TGTGCCAGTAGTATTGTGGGGAGCGGCCAGCCCCAGCATTTT; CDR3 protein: CASSIVGSGQPQHF
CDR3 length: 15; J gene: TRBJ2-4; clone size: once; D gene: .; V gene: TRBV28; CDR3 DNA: TGTGCCAGCAGTCCCTACCGAGGAGAGTTGAACATTCAGTACTTC; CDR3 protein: CASSPYRGELNIQYF
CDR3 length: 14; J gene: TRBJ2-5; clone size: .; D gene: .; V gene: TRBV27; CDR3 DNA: TGTGCCAGCAGTCTAGCCAGCGTAGGAGAGCCCCAGTACTTC; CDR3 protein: CASSLASVGEPQYF
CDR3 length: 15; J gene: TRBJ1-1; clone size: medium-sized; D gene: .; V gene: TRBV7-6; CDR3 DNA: TGTGCCAGCAGCCTAGTGGTCCCAGGGAGGACTGAAGCTTTCTTT; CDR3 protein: CASSLVVPGRTEAFF
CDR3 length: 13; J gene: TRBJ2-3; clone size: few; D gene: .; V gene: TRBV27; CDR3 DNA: TGTGCCAGCAGTACCTACGTCACAGATACGCAGTATTTT; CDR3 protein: CASSTYVTDTQYF
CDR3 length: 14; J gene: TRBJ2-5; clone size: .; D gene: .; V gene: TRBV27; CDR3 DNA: TGTGCCAGCAGTTTAGGGACACAACAAGAGACCCAGTACTTC; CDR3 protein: CASSLGTQQETQYF
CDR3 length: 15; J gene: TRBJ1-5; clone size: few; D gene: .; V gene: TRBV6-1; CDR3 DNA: TGTGCCAGCAGTGGAGAGACGGATAGCAATCAGCCCCAGCATTTT; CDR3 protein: CASSGETDSNQPQHF
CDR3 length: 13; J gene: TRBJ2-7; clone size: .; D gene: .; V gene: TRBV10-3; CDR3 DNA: TGTGCCATCAGTTCGGACAGCTCCTACGAGCAGTACTTC; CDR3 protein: CAISSDSSYEQYF
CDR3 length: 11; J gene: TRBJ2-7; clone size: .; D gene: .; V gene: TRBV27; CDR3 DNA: TGTGCCAGCGGTCGACTGAAGGAGCAGTACTTC; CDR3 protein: CASGRLKEQYF
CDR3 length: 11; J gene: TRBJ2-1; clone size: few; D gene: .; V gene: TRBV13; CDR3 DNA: TGTGCCAGCAGCTTGGGGAGGTGGCAGTTCTTC; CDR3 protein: CASSLGRWQFF
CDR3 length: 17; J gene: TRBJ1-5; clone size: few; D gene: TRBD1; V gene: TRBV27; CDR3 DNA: TGTGCCAGCAGACCCCTCATTTCAGGGGGCGCGGAACAGCCCCAGCATTTT; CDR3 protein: CASRPLISGGAEQPQHF
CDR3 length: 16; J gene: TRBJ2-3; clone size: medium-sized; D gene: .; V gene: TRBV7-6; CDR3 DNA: TGTGCCAGCAGCTTAGTTACAGCTACTAGCACAGATACGCAGTATTTT; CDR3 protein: CASSLVTATSTDTQYF
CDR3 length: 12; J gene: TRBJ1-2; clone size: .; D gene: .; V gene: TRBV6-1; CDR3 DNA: TGTGCCAGCGGTGATGCGGGCTCCGACTACACCTTC; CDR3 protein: CASGDAGSDYTF
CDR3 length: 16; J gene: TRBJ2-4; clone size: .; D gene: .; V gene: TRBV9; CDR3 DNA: TGTGCCAGCAGCGTAGGTCTCGGGATAGCCAAAAACATTCAGTACTTC; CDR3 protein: CASSVGLGIAKNIQYF
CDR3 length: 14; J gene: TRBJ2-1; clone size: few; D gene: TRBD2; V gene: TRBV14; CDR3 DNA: TGTGCCAGCAGCCAAACTAACGAGCGGGAGAGGCAGTTCTTC; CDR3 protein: CASSQTNERERQFF
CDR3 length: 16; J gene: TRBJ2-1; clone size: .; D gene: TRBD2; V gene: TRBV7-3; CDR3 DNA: TGTGCCAGCAGCTTAGGGACTAGCGGGGCCTACAATGAGCAGTTCTTC; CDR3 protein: CASSLGTSGAYNEQFF
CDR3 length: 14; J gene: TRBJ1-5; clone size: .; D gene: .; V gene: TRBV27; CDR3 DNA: TGTGGCAGCAGTTTAGCCTATAGCAATCAGCCCCAGCATTTT; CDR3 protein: CGSSLAYSNQPQHF
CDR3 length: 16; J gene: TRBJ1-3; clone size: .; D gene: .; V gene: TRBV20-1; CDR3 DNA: TGCAGTGCTCGCGAGGGAGAGGCCTTCGGTGGAAACACCATATATTTT; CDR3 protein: CSAREGEAFGGNTIYF
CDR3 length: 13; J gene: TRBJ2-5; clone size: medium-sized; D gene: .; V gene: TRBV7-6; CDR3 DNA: TGTGCCAGCAGCTTGGCTCTTCCAGAGACCCAGTACTTC; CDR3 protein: CASSLALPETQYF
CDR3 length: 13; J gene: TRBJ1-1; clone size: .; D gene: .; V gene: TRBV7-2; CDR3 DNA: TGTGCCAGCAGCTGGCCGGGTTGGACTGAAGCTTTCTTT; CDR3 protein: CASSWPGWTEAFF
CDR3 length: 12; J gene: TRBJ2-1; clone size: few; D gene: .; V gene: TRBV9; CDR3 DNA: TGTGCCAGCAGCGTGGGACCCACAGAGCAGTTCTTC; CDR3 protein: CASSVGPTEQFF
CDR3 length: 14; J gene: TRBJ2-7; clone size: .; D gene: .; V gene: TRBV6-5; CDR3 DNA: TGTGCCAGCAGTTACTACACAGGGTCCGGGGAGCAGTACTTC; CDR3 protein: CASSYYTGSGEQYF
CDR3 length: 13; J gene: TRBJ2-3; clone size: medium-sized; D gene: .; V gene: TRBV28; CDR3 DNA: TGTGCCAGCAAATCCGGCTACACAGATACGCAGTATTTT; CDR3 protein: CASKSGYTDTQYF
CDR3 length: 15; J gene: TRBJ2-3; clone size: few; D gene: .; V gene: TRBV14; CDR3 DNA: TGTGCCAGCAGCCAAACCTCGCCGGACACAGATACGCAGTATTTT; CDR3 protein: CASSQTSPDTDTQYF
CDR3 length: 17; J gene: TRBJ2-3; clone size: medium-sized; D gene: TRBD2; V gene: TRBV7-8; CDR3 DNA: TGTGCCAGCAGCTTCAGACTAGCGGGAGAGGTAGCAGATACGCAGTATTTT; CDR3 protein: CASSFRLAGEVADTQYF
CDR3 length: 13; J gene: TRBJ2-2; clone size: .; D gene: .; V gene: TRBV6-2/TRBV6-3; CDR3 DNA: TGTGACTATGGGAAACTAGATTCCGGGGAGCTGTATTTT; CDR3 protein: CDYGKLDSGELYF
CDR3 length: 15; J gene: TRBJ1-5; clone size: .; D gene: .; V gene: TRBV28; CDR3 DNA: TGTGCCAGCGGTGAGGCCCCGGACACCAGCCAGCCCCAGCATTTT; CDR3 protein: CASGEAPDTSQPQHF